The T cell receptor beta chain described here comes from a study of blood T cell repertoires in COVID-19. The wider study: Researchers got acute and convalescent COVID-19 samples from the United States, Italy and Spain. In each case, the material was cDNA or gDNA derived from T cells, B-cell-depleted T cells, or PBMCs.

The germline V gene has CDR1 DFQATT and CDR2 SNEGSKA (reference sequence). The CDR3 contains 15 residues. V lost 3 bases and J lost 10; bases outside the gene matches: 9. Per the original methods: Reference gene primer amplification in the assay estimated nucleated cell counts. Clones were read by immunoSEQ multiplex PCR, and TCRdb kept only the in-frame ones, dropping some. The V and J calls and clone size were taken over from that table, and D and trimming were inferred from the DNA. The profile shows some 420,000 clones, approximately 90% of them singletons. The sequenced sample was PBMCs or T cells enriched from blood (not recorded which). The genes are TRBV20-1 and TRBJ1-6; the match to TRBD1 covers 10 bases. This sequence originates from a man under 40 who had recovered from COVID-19. CDR3 nucleotide sequence: TGCAGTGCTAGTGAGGGGGACAGGGGTATCTCACCCCTCCACTTT. Its translation: CSASEGDRGISPLHF.